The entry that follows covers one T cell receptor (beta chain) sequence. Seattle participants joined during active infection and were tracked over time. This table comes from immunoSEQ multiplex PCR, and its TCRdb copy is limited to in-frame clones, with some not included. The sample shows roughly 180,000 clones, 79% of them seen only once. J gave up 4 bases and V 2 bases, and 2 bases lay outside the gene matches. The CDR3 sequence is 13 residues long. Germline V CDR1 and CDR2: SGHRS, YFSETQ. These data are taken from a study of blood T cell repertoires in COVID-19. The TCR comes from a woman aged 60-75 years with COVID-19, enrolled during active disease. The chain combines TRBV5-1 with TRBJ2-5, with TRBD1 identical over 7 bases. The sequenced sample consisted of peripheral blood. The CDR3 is CASSFGQVETQYF. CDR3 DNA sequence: TGCGCCAGCAGCTTCGGACAGGTAGAGACCCAGTACTTC.